Listed here is a single TCR beta chain. Here immunoSEQ multiplex PCR was the method, and the copy in TCRdb shows in-frame clones only, minus some. The top ten clones hold 5.6% of a sample with 20,000 to 25,000 clones, over 70% of them seen once. This entry is derived from a study of immune evolution from preneoplasia to lung adenocarcinoma. Germline V lookup: CDR1 ENHRY, CDR2 SYGVKD. V trimming: 4 bases; J trimming: 4 bases; junction bases outside the gene matches: 8. The CDR3 is 16 amino acids. V and J are TRBV10-3 and TRBJ2-3, with 10 bases identical to TRBD1. The sequence was obtained from a person aged 55 to 70 with lung adenocarcinoma. The sequencing sample was made of FFPE invasive lung adenocarcinoma tissue. The CDR3 DNA reads as TGTGCCATCAGTGCTTTGGGGACAGGGGTCGCAGATACGCAGTATTTT. This sequence encodes CAISALGTGVADTQYF.